This T cell receptor beta chain was identified during a study of T cell changes during pregnancy in multiple sclerosis. Using immunoSEQ multiplex PCR, the repertoire was profiled, and TCRdb retains in-frame clones only, with some absent. The sample lists about 22,000 clones; under 95% were seen once. In germline, CDR1 is GTSNPN, CDR2 SVGIG (reference sequence). Trimming took 4 bases from V and 3 from J, leaving 13 bases between them. This CDR3 comprises 13 residues. The genes are TRBV30 and TRBJ2-7; possibly TRBD2 for D (6 bases). This clonotype was obtained from a female donor in good health, enrolled as a control in a pregnancy study. The sample was CD4+ T cells from peripheral blood mononuclear cells, taken in the third trimester of pregnancy. CDR3 amino acids: CAWTPVADYEQYF. CDR3 nucleotides: TGTGCCTGGACCCCAGTAGCGGACTACGAGCAGTACTTC.